A selection of T cell receptor beta chains follows, all from one sample in a study of early T cells in non-severe SARS-CoV-2 infection. Using its own MiXCR run on the 5' RACE reads, TCRdb lists one record per CDR3 protein. Here the sample spans roughly 65,000 distinct CDR3 sequences, about a tenth being singletons. The material sequenced was whole blood. The receptors were gathered from an adult who was a healthcare worker with PCR-confirmed SARS-CoV-2 infection or an uninfected control (not recorded which). The CDR3 runs from the conserved cysteine through the conserved F or W. D genes are given only for firm matches. The size entry is marked missing in some rows and otherwise reads once, few, many or a size class.

size	D	V	J	DNA	CDR3
few	TRBD2	TRBV20-1	TRBJ2-2	TGCAGTGCTAGAAGGGTAGCGGGAGGCACCGGGGAGCTGTTTTTT	CSARRVAGGTGELFF
few	TRBD1	TRBV28	TRBJ1-2	TGTGCCAGCAACGCTCAGGGGGTCTACACCTTC	CASNAQGVYTF
NA	TRBD1	TRBV4-3	TRBJ2-1	TGCGCCAGCAGCCAAGGACAGGGCAATGAGCAGTTCTTC	CASSQGQGNEQFF
NA	NA	TRBV20-1	TRBJ1-2	TGCAGTGCTAGTCCAAAAGATTTTGAGTATGGCTACACCTTC	CSASPKDFEYGYTF
few	NA	TRBV7-2	TRBJ1-4	TGTGCCAGCAGCACACGACAGAACCTGAATGAAAAACTGTTTTTT	CASSTRQNLNEKLFF
medium-sized	NA	TRBV9	TRBJ1-5	TGTGCCAGCAGCGTAACAGGACAGTCCAATCAGCCCCAGCATTTT	CASSVTGQSNQPQHF
NA	NA	TRBV20-1	TRBJ2-4	TGCAGTGCTAGTCCCCTAGCCAAAAACATTCAGTACTTC	CSASPLAKNIQYF
few	NA	TRBV5-6	TRBJ1-4	TGTGCCAGCAGCCTGACAAGCCGGACGGGGAGGAATGAAAAACTGTTTTTT	CASSLTSRTGRNEKLFF
NA	TRBD2	TRBV4-2	TRBJ2-3	TGTGCCAGCAGCCAAAATCTAGCGGGAGGCACAGATACGCAGTATTTT	CASSQNLAGGTDTQYF
NA	NA	TRBV6-1	TRBJ2-7	TGTGCCAGCGGGATGAACAGGGAACTGCCCGAGCAGTACTTC	CASGMNRELPEQYF
few	NA	TRBV6-5	TRBJ1-1	TGTGCCAGCAGTTCGGGACCCCCCTTGAACACTGAAGCTTTCTTT	CASSSGPPLNTEAFF